This entry describes one T cell receptor beta chain. Its antigen is not known. Germline CDR1 is SNHLY and CDR2 is FYNNEI. The CDR3 is made up of 14 amino acids. Unmatched junction bases numbered 9, after V lost 6 bases and J lost 4 bases. The data belong to a study of T cell responses to AZD1222 COVID-19 vaccine. Whole-study results and caveats: Only six or seven AZD1222 recipients were seropositive at baseline. The CD4 TCRs associated with vaccination extended across spike and predominated at 160-218 and 743-854.

Clones were sequenced by immunoSEQ multiplex PCR, and TCRdb holds only the in-frame ones, with some missing. The data hold some 120,000 clones, with less than 90% observed a single time. This clonotype was sampled from an adult in good health. This chain uses TRBV2 with TRBJ2-7, with 7 nucleotides matching TRBD2. Here the sequenced sample was peripheral blood, taken on day 0 of AZD1222 vaccination. The DNA for the CDR3 is TGTGCCAGCAGGGGTGGGGGAGGGCCGTACGAGCAGTACTTC. Residues: CASRGGGGPYEQYF.